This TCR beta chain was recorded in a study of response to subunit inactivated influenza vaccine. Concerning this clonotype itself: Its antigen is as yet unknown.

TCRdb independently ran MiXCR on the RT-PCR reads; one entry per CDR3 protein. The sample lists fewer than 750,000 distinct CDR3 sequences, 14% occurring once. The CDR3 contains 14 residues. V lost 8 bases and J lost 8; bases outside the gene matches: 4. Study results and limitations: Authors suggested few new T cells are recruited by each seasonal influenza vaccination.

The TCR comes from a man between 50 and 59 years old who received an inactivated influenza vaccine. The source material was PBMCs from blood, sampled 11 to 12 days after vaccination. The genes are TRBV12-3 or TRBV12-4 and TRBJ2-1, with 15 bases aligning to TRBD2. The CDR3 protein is CASGLAGGPHEQFF. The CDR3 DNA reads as TGTGCCAGCGGACTAGCGGGGGGGCCGCATGAGCAGTTCTTC.